This T cell receptor beta chain was captured by sequencing in a study of CD8+ T cells in alopecia areata. Study outcomes and limitations: Uncertainty about whether baseline CD8+ expansion is linked to response remains, with one nonresponder. Scalp clonality and expanded CD8+ clones among the top 100 fell significantly with tofacitinib.

Once RNA had been extracted, it was reverse transcribed into cDNA to act as the sequencing template. The repertoire was sequenced with immunoSEQ multiplex PCR; TCRdb's copy has only in-frame clones and lacks some. The sample holds 110,000 or so clones, 56% seen once. Comment on this clone: Its specificity is unknown.

Regarding treatment: oral pan-JAK inhibitor, 5-10 mg twice daily. PBMCs, the starting material, were the source of sorted CD4+ and CD8+ T cells. CDR1 and CDR2 (germline): LGHNA, YNFKEQ. This CDR3 contains 12 residues. With 1 base removed from V and 4 bases from J, the gap between germline ends came to 3 bases. The input for sequencing was CD4+ T cells sorted from blood, taken at week 24, from a patient treated with tofacitinib. V usage is TRBV4-2 and J usage is TRBJ2-3; D gene uncertain. This TCR came from a human donor with alopecia areata. DNA of the CDR3: TGTGCCAGCAGCCAAGGAGCAGATACGCAGTATTTT. It translates to CASSQGADTQYF.